This T cell receptor beta chain stems from a study of T cells in Graves' hyperthyroidism and ophthalmopathy. General study results and limits: Appearing also in blood were most of the thyroid clonotypes expanded above 0.001.

TCR beta CDR3 region amplification was performed from RNA transcripts. First-round RT-PCR with HTBI primers amplified the TCR CDR3 region. TCRdb used MiXCR to reprocess the multiplex PCR reads, holding one entry per CDR3 protein. Found here are about 500,000 distinct CDR3 sequences, around 50% of them singletons; the top ten hold about two fifths. As to this clonotype: What it binds is not known.

The CDR3 covers 13 residues. From germline, CDR1 is SNHLY and CDR2 FYNNEI. V lost 3 bases, J lost 5 bases, and 11 bases lay in between. The receptor was isolated from an adult woman with Graves' disease, either hyperthyroidism or ophthalmopathy (not recorded which). This rearrangement joins TRBV2 to TRBJ2-7; D uncertain. Sequenced: peripheral blood or thyroid tissue (not recorded which). This CDR3 reads CASSDYGSHEQYF. The CDR3 DNA reads TGTGCCAGCAGTGATTATGGGTCCCACGAGCAGTACTTC.